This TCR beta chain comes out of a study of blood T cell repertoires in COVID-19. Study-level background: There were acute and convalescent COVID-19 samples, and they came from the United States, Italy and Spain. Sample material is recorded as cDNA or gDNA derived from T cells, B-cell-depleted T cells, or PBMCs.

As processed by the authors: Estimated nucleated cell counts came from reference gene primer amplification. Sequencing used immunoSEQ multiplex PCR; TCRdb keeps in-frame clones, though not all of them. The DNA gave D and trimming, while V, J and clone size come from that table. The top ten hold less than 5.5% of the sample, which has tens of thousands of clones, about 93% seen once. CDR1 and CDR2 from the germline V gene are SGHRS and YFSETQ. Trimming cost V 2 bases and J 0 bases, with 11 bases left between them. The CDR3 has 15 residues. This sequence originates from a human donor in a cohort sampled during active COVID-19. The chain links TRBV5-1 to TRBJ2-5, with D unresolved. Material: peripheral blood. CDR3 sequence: CASSFGHRYQETQYF. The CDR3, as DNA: TGCGCCAGCAGCTTCGGTCACCGGTACCAAGAGACCCAGTACTTC.